This TCR beta chain was identified in a study of identical twins (dated by TCRdb to about 2016). Background on the whole study: The study deep-sequenced TCR alpha and beta repertoires from monozygotic twins, unrelated adults of various ages and cord blood to test whether fetal clonotypes persist. To rule out contamination, replicate twin experiments were performed at different times with different library preparation protocols. What the work shows at the level of the full study, not this receptor alone: In monozygotic twins, recombination models systematically underestimated out-of-frame TCR alpha sharing, but the models matched the sharing seen between unrelated individuals. A weaker excess of twin sharing was found in beta out-of-frame sequences because the signal-to-noise ratio was lowered by fewer shared sequences. Compared with coincidental sharing between unrelated individuals, out-of-frame TCR alpha sequences shared between twins had an excess of sequences with low generation probability. Invariant T cells such as MAIT and iNKT could partly confound zero-insertion analyses, although diverse VJ usage argued against such confounding for most clonotypes. Because the same donors could not be followed over many years, the conclusions relied on cross-sectional statistical analysis. Abundant cord blood beta clonotypes carried fewer insertions; young adult naive repertoires showed a weaker similar trend, while memory repertoires showed none.

The library was built by means of 5' RACE. Sequencing took place on an Illumina HiSeq 2000. A universal primer binding site was introduced by template switching, and a unique molecular identifier was present in the final cDNA, enabling accurate counting of TCR cDNA molecules. First-strand cDNA for TCR alpha and beta chains was synthesized from specific primers in the conserved constant-segment region. To control for contamination, each cDNA library was double barcoded with a SMART-Mk sample barcode plus Illumina barcodes. TruSeq adapter sequences and Illumina sample barcodes were added in two successive PCR steps. Sequencing of the TCR alpha and beta cDNA libraries was done on the Illumina HiSeq platform using custom primers. For the original study's pipeline: Unique molecular identifiers were extracted from raw reads with MiGEC, and CDR3 positions were determined with MiXCR. For each individual, recombination models were inferred using an EM algorithm with the repgenHMM and IGoR tools. The analysis of shared clonotypes was done with the tcR package in R, with sharing normalized by the product of cloneset sizes. Out-of-frame nonproductive sequences were analyzed to study raw recombination free of thymic and clonal selection effects. The public sequencing data were trimmed at Q25 with fastp and processed into clonotypes with MiXCR by TCRdb, which kept only in-frame beta chains. Each record represents a unique CDR3 protein, reported with the most common genes and DNA among its rows. Here the V and J calls rest on TCRdb's processing, not on the authors' analysis. Counted in this sample were 700,000 or so distinct CDR3 sequences; 8.6% of them appeared once. The ten largest clones take up around 0.98% of the sample.

From a lookup of the germline V gene, CDR1 and CDR2 are SNHLY and FYNNEI. Its CDR3 holds 13 amino acids, cysteine through phenylalanine. Here the CDR3 DNA is all that survives: 39 bases in frame from base 1. V and J lose 10 bases and 4 bases, and a span of 13 bases separates them. Every donor was a healthy Caucasian. Three pairs of female monozygotic twins, all aged about 18 to 30 years, made up the twin cohort. Peripheral blood mononuclear cells were the source from which RNA for the TCR libraries was isolated. This clonotype was observed a few times. The target of this receptor is not known. Qualities for individual bases were not recorded, and no much larger clone is one base off. These same records also appear under a second study, on yellow fever vaccine responses in identical twins. Reported in the second study: According to the authors, the vaccine-induced T cell response in identical twins seemed to be partly convergent and partly specific to each individual. The study precisely tracked vaccine-responding T cell clones in identical twins.

The sequence is built from TRBV2 and TRBJ1-4, with the D gene too uncertain to name. The receptor was isolated from a woman between 18 and 29 years old in good health. Sequences were obtained from PBMCs. The DNA is as follows: TGTGCCACCCCGGGTCTATATAATGAAAAACTGTTTTTT. Translated, this gives CATPGLYNEKLFF.